This T cell receptor (beta chain) was obtained from a study of blood T cell repertoires in COVID-19. Study as a whole: Specimens from acute and convalescent COVID-19 originated in the United States, Italy and Spain. PBMCs, B-cell-depleted T cells, or T cells were the source of the cDNA or gDNA that made up the material.

Per the original methods: Nucleated cell counts were estimated from reference gene primer amplification. The table came from immunoSEQ multiplex PCR; TCRdb's copy has only in-frame clones and leaves some out. V, J and clone size are taken as reported in that table, and D and trimming were inferred from the DNA itself. The sample has over 250,000 clones; 88% are singletons. This clone was counted only a few times. The CDR3 consists of 14 residues. Germline CDR1 MNHNS, CDR2 SASEGT. With 2 bases removed from V and 4 bases from J, the gap between germline ends came to 9 bases. This TCR was recovered from a woman between 35 and 50 years old who had recovered from COVID-19. The sample consisted of peripheral blood. The chain uses TRBV6-1 and TRBJ2-1; no clear D. The CDR3 loop reads CASSEQNRYNEQFF. The CDR3 region has the DNA TGTGCCAGCAGTGAACAGAACCGTTACAATGAGCAGTTCTTC.